This TCR beta chain was recovered during a study of metastatic and nonmetastatic thyroid tumors. The authors' processing: A classifier for distant metastasis in papillary thyroid cancer was constructed using CDR3 differences observed across clinicopathological groups. TCRdb redid the clone calls on the PCR reads using MiXCR. The authors' filters were not applied to this entry. Of 17,000 or so clones listed, about 25% are singletons. In germline, CDR1 is LGHNA, CDR2 YNFKEQ. The CDR3 spans 14 residues. Trimming shortened V by 0 bases and J by 11 bases, and 16 bases separated the two germline ends. General observations from the study: According to reports, the diversity of TCR beta was significantly higher in malignant thyroid tumors than in benign nodules, and this held in both blood and tumor samples.

Among the patients, none had received any treatment before thyroid surgery. In the case of this clone: Its antigen remains unknown.

The rearrangement links TRBV4-2 to TRBJ1-1; D not resolved. Source material: adjacent normal tissue. The clonotype comes from a female donor with papillary thyroid cancer or a benign thyroid nodule (not recorded which). Some clones in this sample may be carry-over from other donors' samples. The CDR3: CASSQDPQAFWAFF. In DNA form, the CDR3 reads TGTGCCAGCAGCCAAGATCCTCAGGCTTTCTGGGCTTTCTTT.